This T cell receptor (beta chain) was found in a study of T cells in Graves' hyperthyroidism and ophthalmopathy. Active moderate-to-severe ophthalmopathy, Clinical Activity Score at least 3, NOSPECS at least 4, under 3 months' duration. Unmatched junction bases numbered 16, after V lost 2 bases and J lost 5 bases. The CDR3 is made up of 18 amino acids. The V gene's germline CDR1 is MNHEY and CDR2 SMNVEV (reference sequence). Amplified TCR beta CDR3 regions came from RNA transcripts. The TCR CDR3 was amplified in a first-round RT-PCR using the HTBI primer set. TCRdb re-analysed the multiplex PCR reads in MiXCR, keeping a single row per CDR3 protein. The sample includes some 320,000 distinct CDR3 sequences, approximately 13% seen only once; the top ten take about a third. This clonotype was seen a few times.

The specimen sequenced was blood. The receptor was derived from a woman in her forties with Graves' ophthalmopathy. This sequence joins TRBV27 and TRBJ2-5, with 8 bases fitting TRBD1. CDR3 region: CASSLKGVGRGRWETQYF. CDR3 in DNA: TGTGCCAGCAGTTTAAAAGGGGTGGGCAGGGGGCGGTGGGAGACCCAGTACTTC.